The next 9 T cell receptor beta chains were all read from a single sample in a study of blood T cell repertoires in COVID-19. The assay was immunoSEQ multiplex PCR, and TCRdb's table has in-frame clones only and misses some. The sample includes around 220,000 clones, around 90% seen only once; the top ten take over 6%. The sample consisted of PBMCs or T cells enriched from blood (not recorded which). These receptor sequences come from a young woman with acute COVID-19.

This chain uses TRBV29-1 with TRBJ2-7; D may be TRBD1 (5 bases). V shed 4 bases and J shed 2 bases, with 15 bases lying between them. The CDR3 spans 14 residues. Germline V CDR1 and CDR2: SQVTM, ANQGSEA. CDR3: CSVGPRQRPYEQYF. In nucleotides, the CDR3 is TGCAGCGTTGGACCCCGACAGAGACCCTACGAGCAGTACTTC.

This clone was recorded only once. The chain couples TRBV7-3 to TRBJ2-7; 8 bases line up with TRBD2. V trimming: 1 base; J trimming: 2 bases; junction bases outside the gene matches: 4. The germline V gene encodes CDR1 SGHTA and CDR2 FQGTGA. The CDR3 is made up of 15 amino acids. Here the CDR3 reads CASSLMGLGAYEQYF. The CDR3 nucleotides are TGTGCCAGCAGCTTAATGGGACTAGGAGCCTACGAGCAGTACTTC.

The chain joins TRBV6-1 to TRBJ1-2; TRBD1 agrees at 7 bases. J lost 0 bases, V lost 4 bases, and 8 bases had no gene match. The CDR3 is 16 amino acids. Germline assignment: CDR1 MNHNS and CDR2 SASEGT. The CDR3 DNA sequence: TGTGCCAGCAGTGCAAAACAGGGGCTCGCTAACTATGGCTACACCTTC. Translated, it gives CASSAKQGLANYGYTF.

V usage is TRBV18 and J usage is TRBJ2-1; 9 nucleotides line up with TRBD2. Germline loops: CDR1 KGHSH, CDR2 LQKENI. V was pared by 3 bases and J by 8 bases, with 2 bases of the junction left unmatched. The CDR3 is made up of 13 amino acids. This chain's CDR3 is CASSPRGGYEQFF. The CDR3 DNA sequence: TGTGCCAGCTCACCGCGGGGGGGCTATGAGCAGTTCTTC.

The chain couples TRBV2 to TRBJ2-5; 9 nucleotides match TRBD2. The CDR3 covers 14 residues. V gave up 8 bases and J gave up 1 base; unmatched junction bases: 5. CDR1 and CDR2 from the germline V gene are SNHLY and FYNNEI. Here the CDR3 reads CASCRAGGQETQYF. DNA for the CDR3: TGTGCCAGCTGTAGAGCGGGGGGCCAAGAGACCCAGTACTTC.

This clone was seen only a few times. The CDR3 nucleotides read TGTGCCAGTACTGGGACAGGGGGCGGCTATGGCTACACCTTC. Amino acid sequence: CASTGTGGGYGYTF. The rearrangement links TRBV19 to TRBJ1-2, with 12 bases aligning to TRBD1. Unmatched junction bases numbered 4, after V lost 7 bases and J lost 4 bases. This CDR3 contains 14 residues. Germline V lookup: CDR1 LNHDA, CDR2 SQIVND (reference sequence).

This clone was counted only a few times. This chain links TRBV4-2 with TRBJ1-6; D not resolved. The V end was cut by 0 bases, the J end by 9 bases, with 12 bases between. Germline lookup yields CDR1 LGHNA and CDR2 YNFKEQ. The CDR3 loop spans 15 amino acids. The CDR3 sequence: CASSQDPGLSSPLHF. The CDR3 region has the DNA TGTGCCAGCAGCCAAGACCCAGGTTTGTCTTCACCCCTCCACTTT.

The genes are TRBV7-9 and TRBJ1-5, with a possible D match to TRBD1 (5 bases). The CDR3 runs 12 residues. Deletions cut 3 bases from V and 6 bases from J, with 6 bases between. Germline assignment: CDR1 SEHNR and CDR2 FQNEAQ (reference sequence). CDR3 sequence (DNA): TGTGCCAGCAGCTTCGGGGGTCAGCCCCAGCATTTT. Its protein is CASSFGGQPQHF.

This clone appeared once. The V and J genes are TRBV7-2 and TRBJ2-7; weak D call: TRBD2 (5 bases). The CDR3 totals 14 residues. The ends were cut back, 1 base at V and 2 bases at J, with 9 bases in the middle. Looked up from germline, CDR1 is SGHTA and CDR2 is FQGNSA. CDR3 coding DNA: TGTGCCAGCAGCTTAGTGCGGGTGACCTACGAGCAGTACTTC. Amino acid sequence: CASSLVRVTYEQYF.